The TCR beta chain described here comes from a study of vaccination and CD4 T cells after COVID-19. About the study: The study enrolled six male and four female convalescents, two of whom were Hispanic.

Cultured CD4+ T-cell DNA underwent Oncomine TCR Beta short-read sequencing. TCRdb reanalysed the PCR reads using MiXCR and keeps one entry per CDR3 protein. The repertoire holds around 2,800 distinct CDR3 sequences, with around a third as singletons. CDR1 and CDR2 from the germline V gene are SGHAT and FQNNGV. The CDR3 runs 12 residues. The V gene lost 3 bases and the J gene lost 8 bases, with 10 bases spanning the gap. As regards this clonotype: Its antigen is not known.

Documented treatment: approximately nine-day PBMC culture with coronavirus spike peptide pools or control peptides (ViraFEST assay). J is TRBJ1-2 and V is TRBV11-2; D not resolved. The sequence was collected from a human donor who had recovered from COVID-19. The sequenced sample consisted of CD4+ T cells from blood, cultured in vitro. This CDR3 is CASSFINAGYTF. As DNA, the CDR3 is TGTGCCAGCAGCTTCATCAACGCCGGCTACACCTTC.